This T cell receptor beta chain derives from a study of T and B cells in COVID-19 patients. Study in general: Blood was sampled from COVID-19 patients who were either actively infected or recovered. The recovered cohort's median age was approximately 37 years, versus over 60 years in active infection.

Regarding the study as a whole: At recovery TRB diversity and richness exceeded healthy donors, after highly clonal active COVID-19 repertoires.

Trimming took 2 bases from V and 4 from J; bases not matched to a gene: 4. The CDR3 totals 15 residues. Germline lookup yields CDR1 LNHDA and CDR2 SQIVND (reference sequence). Remarks on this clonotype: Its specificity is unknown.

From blood, about 250-500 ng of genomic DNA served as TRB template. TRB rearrangements were amplified by multiplex PCR with BIOMED2 TRB-A/B primers. TCRdb reanalysed the multiplex PCR reads using MiXCR and keeps one entry per CDR3 protein. This sample yields approximately 6,000 distinct CDR3 sequences, of which about a quarter are seen a single time; 10% to 15% belongs to the top ten. The TCR originated in a human donor with active COVID-19. The sequenced material came from blood. The J gene is TRBJ2-5, the V gene TRBV19; 10 bases are a match to TRBD1. The CDR3 spells CASSIQGQGGETQYF. The CDR3 nucleotides read TGTGCCAGTAGTATACAAGGACAGGGGGGAGAGACCCAGTACTTC.